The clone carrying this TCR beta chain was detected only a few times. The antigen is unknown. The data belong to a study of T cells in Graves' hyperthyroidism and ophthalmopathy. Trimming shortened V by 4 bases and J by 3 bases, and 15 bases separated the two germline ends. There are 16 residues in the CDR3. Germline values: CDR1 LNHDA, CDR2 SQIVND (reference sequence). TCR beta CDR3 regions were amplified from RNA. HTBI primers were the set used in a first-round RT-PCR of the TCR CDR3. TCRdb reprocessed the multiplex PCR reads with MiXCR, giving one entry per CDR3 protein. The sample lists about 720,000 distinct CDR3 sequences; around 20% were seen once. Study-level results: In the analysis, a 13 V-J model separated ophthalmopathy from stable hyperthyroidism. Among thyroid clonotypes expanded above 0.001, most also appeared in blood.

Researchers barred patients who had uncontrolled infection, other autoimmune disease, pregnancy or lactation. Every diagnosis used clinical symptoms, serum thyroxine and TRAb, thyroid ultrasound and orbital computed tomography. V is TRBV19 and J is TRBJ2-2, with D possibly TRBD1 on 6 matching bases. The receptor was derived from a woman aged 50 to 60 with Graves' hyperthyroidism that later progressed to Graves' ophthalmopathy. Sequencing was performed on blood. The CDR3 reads CASSTLTGSDTGELFF. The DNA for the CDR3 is TGTGCCAGTAGTACTCTGACAGGTTCTGACACCGGGGAGCTGTTTTTT.